The 9 T cell receptor beta chains reported below all come from one sample, sequenced in a study of CD8 T cells in ankylosing spondylitis (dated by TCRdb to about 2017). The library was produced with 5' RACE. The reads were generated on an Illumina HiSeq 2500. TCRdb reanalyzed the raw reads on its own, using fastp at Q25 for trimming and MiXCR for clone calling, and kept in-frame beta chains. Here each entry gathers all rows of one CDR3 protein and keeps the most common genes and DNA. This sample gives 30,000 to 45,000 distinct CDR3 sequences in total; around 6% of them show up just once. The ten largest account for about 12% of the sample. The sequenced material came from blood, either unsorted or a sorted T cell fraction (not recorded which). Source of these receptors: a male donor with ankylosing spondylitis or in good health (not recorded which).

At least ten counts were recorded for this clonotype. This chain joins TRBV4-3 and TRBJ1-2; D uncertain. Germline V gene lookup returns CDR1 LGHNA and CDR2 YSLEER. Trimming took off 2 bases at V and 8 bases at J, with 15 bases between the two ends. The CDR3 has 14 residues. The CDR3 coding sequence is TGCGCCAGCAGCCAAACGACCAGGTCTGGAGGCTACACCTTC. It specifies CASSQTTRSGGYTF.

This clonotype turned up a few times. The CDR3 reads CASSPEVDKNIQYF. Here the CDR3 DNA reads TGTGCCAGCTCACCTGAAGTTGACAAAAACATTCAGTACTTC. The J gene is TRBJ2-4, the V gene TRBV18; no clear D. V shed 3 bases and J shed 3 bases, with 9 bases lying between them. Germline CDR1 reads KGHSH; CDR2 reads LQKENI. The CDR3 length is 14 residues.

There are many counts of this clonotype. The J gene is TRBJ1-2, the V gene TRBV9; D remains unclear. Germline assignment: CDR1 SGDLS and CDR2 YYNGEE. The V end lost 4 bases, the J end lost 6 bases, and 13 bases lay between the germline ends. The CDR3 is made up of 13 amino acids. CDR3 protein: CASSTWTRDGYTF. CDR3 DNA sequence: TGTGCCAGCAGCACTTGGACGAGAGATGGCTACACCTTC.

This clonotype was seen many times. This chain joins TRBV5-1 and TRBJ1-2; D uncertain. Germline values: CDR1 SGHRS, CDR2 YFSETQ. The CDR3 length is 14 residues. Trimming took 2 bases from V and 0 from J, leaving 8 bases between them. In nucleotides, the CDR3 is TGCGCCAGCAGCTTTCCGGGTCCTAACTATGGCTACACCTTC. Encoded protein: CASSFPGPNYGYTF.

This clonotype was counted ten times or more. The gene calls are TRBV7-3 and TRBJ1-6; D is unresolved. Trimming removed 3 bases at V and 6 bases at J, with 12 bases between. Germline V gives CDR1 SGHTA, CDR2 FQGTGA. This CDR3 spans 15 amino acids. The CDR3 DNA is TGTGCCAGCAGCTTCGATCCTCTGCTTAATTCACCCCTCCACTTT. Amino acid sequence: CASSFDPLLNSPLHF.

This clonotype was observed many times. This CDR3 reads CASSPRPGGGYTF. The CDR3 DNA reads as TGTGCCAGTAGCCCGAGGCCAGGTGGAGGCTACACCTTC. The chain has TRBV19 and TRBJ1-2; D gene ambiguous. Germline V gene lookup returns CDR1 LNHDA and CDR2 SQIVND (reference sequence). V lost 6 bases and J lost 8, with 16 bases in between. This CDR3 spans 13 amino acids.

This rearrangement joins TRBV7-8 to TRBJ1-3; D might be TRBD1 (5 bases). V dropped 8 bases and J dropped 2 bases, with 10 bases sitting between them. This CDR3 has 13 amino acids. Per the germline V gene, CDR1 is SGHVS and CDR2 is FQNEAQ. CDR3 bases: TGTGCCAGCGGCCCGGGGCCTGGAAACACCATATATTTT. Its translation is CASGPGPGNTIYF.

This clonotype occurred many times. The chain employs TRBV5-1 and TRBJ2-2; 7 nucleotides line up with TRBD1. Germline V gives CDR1 SGHRS, CDR2 YFSETQ. J was trimmed by 6 bases and V by 0 bases; bases with no gene match: 5. The CDR3 has 15 residues. The CDR3 sequence is CASSLERQGPGELFF. The CDR3 DNA reads TGCGCCAGCAGCTTGGAAAGACAGGGCCCCGGGGAGCTGTTTTTT. Variable domain in full (rest from reference TRBV5-1 and TRBJ2-2): KAGVTQTPRYLIKTRGQQVTLSCSPISGHRSVSWYQQTPGQGLQFLFEYFSETQRNKGNFPGRFSGRQFSNSRSEMNVSTLELGDSALYLCASSLERQGPGELFFGEGSRLTVL.

This clonotype was observed many times. The V and J genes are TRBV7-2 and TRBJ2-1, with D perhaps being TRBD1 or TRBD2 (5 bases each). The ends were cut back, 5 bases at V and 2 bases at J, with 13 bases in the middle. The germline V gene encodes CDR1 SGHTA and CDR2 FQGNSA. This CDR3 has 15 amino acids. The CDR3: CASSPEGLAYNEQFF. The CDR3 DNA sequence: TGTGCCAGCAGCCCCGAGGGGTTGGCCTACAATGAGCAGTTCTTC.